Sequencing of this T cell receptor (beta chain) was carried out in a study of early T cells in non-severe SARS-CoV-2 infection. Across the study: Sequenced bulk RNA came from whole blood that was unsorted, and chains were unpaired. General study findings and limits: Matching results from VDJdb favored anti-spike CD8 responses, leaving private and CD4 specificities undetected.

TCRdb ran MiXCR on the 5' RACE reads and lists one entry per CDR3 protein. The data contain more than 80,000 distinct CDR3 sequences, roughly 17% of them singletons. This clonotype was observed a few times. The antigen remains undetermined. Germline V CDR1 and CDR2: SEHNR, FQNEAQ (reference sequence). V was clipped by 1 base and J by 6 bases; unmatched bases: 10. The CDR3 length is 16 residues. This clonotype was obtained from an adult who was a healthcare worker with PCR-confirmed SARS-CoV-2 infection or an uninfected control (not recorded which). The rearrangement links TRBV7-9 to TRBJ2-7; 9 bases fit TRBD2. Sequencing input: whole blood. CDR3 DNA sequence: TGTGCCAGCAGCTTAGGACTAGCGGAGATGTGGGGCGAGCAGTACTTC. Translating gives CASSLGLAEMWGEQYF.